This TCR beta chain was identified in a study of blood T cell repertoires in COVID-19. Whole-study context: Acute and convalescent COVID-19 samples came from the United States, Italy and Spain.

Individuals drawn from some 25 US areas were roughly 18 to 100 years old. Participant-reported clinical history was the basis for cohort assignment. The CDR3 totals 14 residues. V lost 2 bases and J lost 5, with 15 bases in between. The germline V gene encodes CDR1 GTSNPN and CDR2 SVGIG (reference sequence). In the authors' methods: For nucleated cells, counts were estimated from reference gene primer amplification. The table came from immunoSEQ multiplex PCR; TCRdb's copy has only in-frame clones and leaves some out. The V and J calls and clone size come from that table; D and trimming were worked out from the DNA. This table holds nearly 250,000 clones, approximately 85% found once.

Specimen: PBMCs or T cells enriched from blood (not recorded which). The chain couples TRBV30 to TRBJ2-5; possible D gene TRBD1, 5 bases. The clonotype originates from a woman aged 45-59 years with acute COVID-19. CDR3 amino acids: CAWSPTVSGETQYF. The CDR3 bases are TGTGCCTGGAGTCCGACAGTGAGTGGGGAGACCCAGTACTTC. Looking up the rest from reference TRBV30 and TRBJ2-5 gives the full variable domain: SQTIHQWPATLVQPVGSPLSLECTVEGTSNPNLYWYRQAAGRGLQLLFYSVGIGQISSEVPQNLSASRPQDRQFILSSKKLLLSDSGFYLCAWSPTVSGETQYFGPGTRLLVL.